The 24 T cell receptor beta chains reported below all come from one sample, sequenced in a study of control samples from healthy donors and cancer patients. Sequencing used immunoSEQ multiplex PCR; TCRdb keeps in-frame clones, though not all of them. The sample records some 140,000 clones, 70% to 90% being singletons. Source material: blood. These receptor sequences come from a young woman in good health.

The DNA for the CDR3 is TGTGCCTGGAGTGTACCCGGGGACTATGGCTACACCTTC. Its protein is CAWSVPGDYGYTF. The V and J genes are TRBV30 and TRBJ1-2; no reliable D call. Trimming took 0 bases from V and 3 from J, leaving 8 bases between them. This CDR3 is 13 amino acids long. Germline CDR1 reads GTSNPN; CDR2 reads SVGIG (reference sequence).

V and J are TRBV11-2 and TRBJ2-1; TRBD2 aligns across 7 bases. With V trimmed by 8 bases and J by 0 bases, 13 bases remained unmatched. CDR3 length: 17 residues. Germline assignment: CDR1 SGHAT and CDR2 FQNNGV. The CDR3 DNA follows: TGTGCCAGCGGTGGGGGGGGAGAACTAAGCTCCTACAATGAGCAGTTCTTC. The encoded protein is CASGGGGELSSYNEQFF.

V gene TRBV4-1 combines with J gene TRBJ2-1; 13 positions match TRBD2. CDR3 length: 18 amino acids. Trimming took 4 bases from V and 3 from J; bases not matched to a gene: 9. CDR1 and CDR2 from the germline V gene are MGHRA and YSYEKL. CDR3 amino acids: CASSLWTSGRLYYNEQFF. In DNA, the CDR3 is TGCGCCAGCAGCCTCTGGACTAGCGGGAGACTATACTACAATGAGCAGTTCTTC.

This sequence joins TRBV7-9 and TRBJ2-7; the match to TRBD2 covers 13 bases. This CDR3 comprises 15 residues. Germline CDR1 reads SEHNR; CDR2 reads FQNEAQ (reference sequence). With V trimmed by 5 bases and J by 2 bases, 3 bases remained unmatched. CDR3 nucleotides: TGTGCCAGCAGCCAGGGACTAGCGGGAACCTACGAGCAGTACTTC. Its translation: CASSQGLAGTYEQYF.

This clone was picked up one time. The rearrangement joins TRBV14 to TRBJ1-4; unclear D gene. The length of the CDR3 is 16 residues. The germline V gene encodes CDR1 SGHDN and CDR2 FVKESK. Trimming took off 0 bases at V and 8 bases at J, with 16 bases between the two ends. The CDR3 region has the DNA TGTGCCAGCAGCCAAGAACGGAGGTTGATTAACGAAAAACTGTTTTTT. Translation gives CASSQERRLINEKLFF.

V usage is TRBV9 and J usage is TRBJ2-5, with TRBD2 matching 11 bases. This CDR3 comprises 14 residues. Germline V gene data show CDR1 as SGDLS and CDR2 as YYNGEE. After removal of 2 bases from V and 4 bases from J, the junction contained 1 base not matched to a gene. CDR3 coding DNA: TGTGCCAGCAGCGTCGGGACTAGCGGAGAGACCCAGTACTTC. Residues: CASSVGTSGETQYF.

The J gene is TRBJ1-1, the V gene TRBV3-1 (or the pseudogene TRBV3-2); unclear D gene. Germline V gene lookup returns CDR1 LGHDT and CDR2 YNNKEL (reference sequence). V lost 4 bases, J lost 5 bases, and 14 bases lay in between. The CDR3 length is 14 residues. In nucleotides, the CDR3 is TGTGCCAGCAGCCTCAAATTAACTGGGACTGAAGCTTTCTTT. As protein: CASSLKLTGTEAFF.

This chain connects TRBV2 to TRBJ1-3; 7 bases agree with TRBD1. The CDR3 consists of 15 residues. J was trimmed by 3 bases and V by 4 bases; bases with no gene match: 6. Germline CDR1 reads SNHLY; CDR2 reads FYNNEI. CDR3 sequence (DNA): TGTGCCAGCAGTGTGGAGGGGGCTGGTGGAAACACCATATATTTT. This codes for CASSVEGAGGNTIYF. Combining the CDR3 with reference TRBV2 and TRBJ1-3 gives the whole variable domain EPEVTQTPSHQVTQMGQEVILRCVPISNHLYFYWYRQILGQKVEFLVSFYNNEISEKSEIFDDQFSVERPDGSNFTLKIRSTKLEDSAMYFCASSVEGAGGNTIYFGEGSWLTVV.

The rearrangement uses TRBV5-4 and TRBJ2-1, with TRBD2 matching 7 bases. This CDR3 has 17 residues. In germline, CDR1 is SGHNT, CDR2 YYREEE (reference sequence). V trimming: 6 bases; J trimming: 1 base; junction bases outside the gene matches: 13. Here the CDR3 reads CASTVGGGVGSYNEQFF. CDR3 sequence (DNA): TGTGCCAGCACCGTTGGGGGGGGAGTGGGTTCCTACAATGAGCAGTTCTTC.

The CDR3 sequence: CAISDAGNSPLHF. CDR3 DNA sequence: TGTGCCATCAGTGACGCGGGAAATTCACCCCTCCACTTT. J is TRBJ1-6 and V is TRBV10-3; D gene uncertain. Germline V gives CDR1 ENHRY, CDR2 SYGVKD. CDR3 length: 13 residues. V was shortened by 3 bases and J by 7 bases, with 7 bases between the two germline ends.

In its sample, this clone was seen once. The rearrangement uses TRBV7-2 and TRBJ2-5, with 10 bases lining up with TRBD2. There are 15 residues in the CDR3. Trimming at V came to 4 bases and at J to 5 bases, leaving 7 bases not matched to a gene. Germline assignment: CDR1 SGHTA and CDR2 FQGNSA. Here the CDR3 reads CASSSIAGGGETQYF. The CDR3 region has the DNA TGTGCCAGCAGCTCTATAGCGGGAGGCGGGGAGACCCAGTACTTC.

The chain couples TRBV29-1 to TRBJ1-1, with no clear D. CDR3 size: 11 residues. Per the germline V gene, CDR1 is SQVTM and CDR2 is ANQGSEA. Trimming cost V 8 bases and J 7 bases, with 14 bases left between them. The CDR3 DNA is TGCAGCCCCTGGGAGGTGGGTGAAGCTTTCTTT. This translates into CSPWEVGEAFF.

This clone has just one count. J is TRBJ1-1 and V is TRBV10-1, with no clear D. Germline CDR1 reads WNHNN; CDR2 reads SYGVQD (reference sequence). This CDR3 contains 12 residues. V was cut by 3 bases and J by 3 bases, with 5 bases left in between. CDR3 loop: CASSDPYTEAFF. The CDR3 DNA reads TGCGCCAGCAGTGATCCGTACACTGAAGCTTTCTTT.

The chain carries TRBV7-2 and TRBJ2-7; 9 bases match TRBD2. This CDR3 has 14 residues. V was clipped by 6 bases and J by 0 bases; unmatched bases: 3. Germline V gene data show CDR1 as SGHTA and CDR2 as FQGNSA. In nucleotides, the CDR3 is TGTGCCAGCAGACTAGCGGGCGACTCCTACGAGCAGTACTTC. Protein product: CASRLAGDSYEQYF.

The genes are TRBV30 and TRBJ1-1; 8 bases fit TRBD1. The CDR3 runs 13 residues. Germline V gene lookup returns CDR1 GTSNPN and CDR2 SVGIG (reference sequence). The V and J ends lost 5 bases and 1 base, in that order; junction bases with no gene match: 3. This CDR3 reads CAWVGQENTEAFF. DNA for the CDR3: TGTGCCTGGGTGGGACAGGAGAACACTGAAGCTTTCTTT. The whole variable domain, filled in from reference TRBV30 and TRBJ1-1, reads SQTIHQWPATLVQPVGSPLSLECTVEGTSNPNLYWYRQAAGRGLQLLFYSVGIGQISSEVPQNLSASRPQDRQFILSSKKLLLSDSGFYLCAWVGQENTEAFFGQGTRLTVV.

V usage is TRBV19 and J usage is TRBJ2-1; 7 bases align to TRBD2. This CDR3 region has 15 residues. J gave up 6 bases and V 6 bases, and 11 bases lay outside the gene matches. Looked up from germline, CDR1 is LNHDA and CDR2 is SQIVND (reference sequence). CDR3 DNA: TGTGCCAGTAGCTCGTCCCGGCGGGAGCCCAATGAGCAGTTCTTC. It is translated as CASSSSRREPNEQFF.

The chain employs TRBV6-5 and TRBJ2-6; possibly TRBD1 for D (5 bases). Trimming removed 5 bases from V and 1 base from J, with 9 bases in between. This CDR3 is 15 amino acids long. Germline CDR1 reads MNHEY; CDR2 reads SVGAGI. The CDR3: CASSLGVSGANVLTF. The CDR3 nucleotides read TGTGCCAGCAGTCTAGGGGTTTCTGGGGCCAACGTCCTGACTTTC.

V is TRBV5-8 and J is TRBJ2-5; 12 bases match TRBD2. The CDR3 runs to 14 residues. Germline V gene lookup returns CDR1 SGHTS and CDR2 YDEGEE. With 3 bases clipped from V and 4 bases from J, the junction kept 1 base outside the gene matches. CDR3 nucleotides: TGTGCCAGCAGCTCGGGACTAGCGGGAGAGACCCAGTACTTC. Protein sequence: CASSSGLAGETQYF.

The chain employs TRBV6-5 and TRBJ1-5; D remains unclear. The CDR3 spans 13 residues. Germline V lookup: CDR1 MNHEY, CDR2 SVGAGI. Trimming removed 6 bases from V and 6 bases from J, with 12 bases in between. The CDR3 spells CASSPAGRQPQHF. The CDR3 DNA sequence: TGTGCCAGCAGCCCCGCTGGGCGTCAGCCCCAGCATTTT.

The chain joins TRBV15 to TRBJ2-6; no clear D. There are 17 residues in the CDR3. The V end was cut by 0 bases, the J end by 4 bases, with 13 bases between. Germline CDR1 LNHNV, CDR2 YYDKDF (reference sequence). In nucleotides, the CDR3 is TGTGCCACCAGCAGAGATCGGTTAGGGTCCGGGGCCAACGTCCTGACTTTC. Protein sequence: CATSRDRLGSGANVLTF. The whole variable domain, filled in from reference TRBV15 and TRBJ2-6, reads DAMVIQNPRYQVTQFGKPVTLSCSQTLNHNVMYWYQQKSSQAPKLLFHYYDKDFNNEADTPDNFQSRRPNTSFCFLDIRSPGLGDTAMYLCATSRDRLGSGANVLTFGAGSRLTVL.

The rearrangement links TRBV6-2 or TRBV6-3 to TRBJ1-5, with D hard to call. V was pared by 2 bases and J by 2 bases, with 7 bases between. This CDR3 has 14 residues. CDR1 is MNHEY and CDR2 is SVGEGT in the germline V gene. The chain's CDR3 is CASSYGVGNQPQHF. CDR3 sequence (DNA): TGTGCCAGCAGTTACGGGGTCGGCAATCAGCCCCAGCATTTT.

This chain joins TRBV7-2 and TRBJ2-5, with 14 bases matching TRBD2. Trimming at V came to 1 base and at J to 4 bases, leaving 8 bases not matched to a gene. Germline V gene data show CDR1 as SGHTA and CDR2 as FQGNSA. The CDR3 totals 18 residues. CDR3 sequence reads: CASSLGTSGRLGGETQYF. CDR3 DNA: TGTGCCAGCAGCTTAGGGACTAGCGGGAGGTTAGGGGGAGAGACCCAGTACTTC. Using reference TRBV7-2 and TRBJ2-5 for the parts outside the CDR3, the full variable domain is GAGVSQSPSNKVTEKGKDVELRCDPISGHTALYWYRQSLGQGLEFLIYFQGNSAPDKSGLPSDRFSAERTGGSVSTLTIQRTQQEDSAVYLCASSLGTSGRLGGETQYFGPGTRLLVL.

The sample holds one count of this clone. The gene calls are TRBV10-1 and TRBJ1-3; D not resolved. Trimming took off 8 bases at V and 11 bases at J, with 19 bases between the two ends. Germline V CDR1 and CDR2: WNHNN, SYGVQD (reference sequence). This CDR3 contains 13 residues. CDR3 coding DNA: TGCGCCAGCCAGGCCCAAAATACGACGGCCATATATTTT. Translation: CASQAQNTTAIYF.

The rearrangement uses TRBV5-4 and TRBJ1-1; a possible D gene is TRBD1 (5 bases). V shed 2 bases and J shed 0 bases, with 11 bases lying between them. The CDR3 runs 15 residues. Germline loops: CDR1 SGHNT, CDR2 YYREEE (reference sequence). Here the CDR3 reads CASSFQGRLNTEAFF. The DNA for the CDR3 is TGTGCCAGCAGCTTCCAGGGTAGGTTGAACACTGAAGCTTTCTTT.